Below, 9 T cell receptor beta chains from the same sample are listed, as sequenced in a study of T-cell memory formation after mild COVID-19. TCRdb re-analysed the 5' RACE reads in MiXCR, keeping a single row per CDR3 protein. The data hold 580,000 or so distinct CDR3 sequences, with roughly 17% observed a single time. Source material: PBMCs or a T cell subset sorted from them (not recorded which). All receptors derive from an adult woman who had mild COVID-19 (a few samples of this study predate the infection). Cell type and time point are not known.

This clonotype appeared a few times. In DNA, the CDR3 is TGTGCCAGCAGTTTATCATCAGGTTTCCTGGGCTACACCTTC. Its translation is CASSLSSGFLGYTF. This chain uses TRBV27 with TRBJ1-2; D not resolved. The CDR3 spans 14 residues. Trimming removed 0 bases at V and 8 bases at J, with 13 bases between. Germline V CDR1 and CDR2: MNHEY, SMNVEV (reference sequence).

Here the CDR3 reads CASSFDRGAYEQYF. The CDR3 nucleotides read TGTGCCAGCAGCTTCGACAGGGGTGCCTACGAGCAGTACTTC. This chain joins TRBV7-2 and TRBJ2-7; 8 bases agree with TRBD1. The length of the CDR3 is 14 residues. Per the germline V gene, CDR1 is SGHTA and CDR2 is FQGNSA. The V segment lost 3 bases and the J segment 2 bases; nucleotides outside the gene matches: 3.

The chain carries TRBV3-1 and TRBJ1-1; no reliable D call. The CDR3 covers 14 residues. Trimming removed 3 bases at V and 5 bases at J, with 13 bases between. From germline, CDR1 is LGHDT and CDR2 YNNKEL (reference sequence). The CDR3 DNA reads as TGTGCCAGCAGCCACTTTCGCAAGGTAACTGAAGCTTTCTTT. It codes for CASSHFRKVTEAFF.

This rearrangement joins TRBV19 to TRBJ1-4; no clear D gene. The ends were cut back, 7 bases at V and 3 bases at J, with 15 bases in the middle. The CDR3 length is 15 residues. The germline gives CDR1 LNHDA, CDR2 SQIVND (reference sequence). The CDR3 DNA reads TGTGCCAGTAAATCGGATTTCCCTTCTAATGAAAAACTGTTTTTT. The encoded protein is CASKSDFPSNEKLFF.

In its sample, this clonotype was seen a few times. The CDR3 region is CATSDSRRRVGEQFF. Here the CDR3 DNA reads TGTGCCACCAGTGATTCGCGTCGCAGGGTCGGTGAGCAGTTCTTC. The chain uses TRBV24-1 and TRBJ2-1; possible D gene TRBD1, 5 bases. CDR3 length: 15 residues. From germline, CDR1 is KGHDR and CDR2 SFDVKD. Trimming shortened V by 2 bases and J by 9 bases, and 16 bases separated the two germline ends.

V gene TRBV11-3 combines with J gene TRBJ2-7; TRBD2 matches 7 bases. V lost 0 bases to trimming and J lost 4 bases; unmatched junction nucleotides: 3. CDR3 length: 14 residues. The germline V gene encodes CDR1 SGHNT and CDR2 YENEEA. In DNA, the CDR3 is TGTGCCAGCAGCTTAGAACTGGGAGGGTACGAGCAGTACTTC. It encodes CASSLELGGYEQYF.

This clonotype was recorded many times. The CDR3 is CASSLDGMNTEAFF. The CDR3 nucleotides are TGCGCCAGCAGCTTGGATGGGATGAACACTGAAGCTTTCTTT. This chain connects TRBV5-1 to TRBJ1-1; no reliable D call. The CDR3 consists of 14 residues. Germline V gives CDR1 SGHRS, CDR2 YFSETQ. V dropped 0 bases and J dropped 0 bases, with 6 bases sitting between them.

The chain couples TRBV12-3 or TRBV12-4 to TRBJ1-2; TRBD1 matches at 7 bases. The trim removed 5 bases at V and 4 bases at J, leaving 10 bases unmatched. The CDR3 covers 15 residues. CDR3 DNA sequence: TGTGCCAGCAGTCCCTCCGGGACAGCTAGCTATGGCTACACCTTC. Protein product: CASSPSGTASYGYTF.

Here the CDR3 DNA reads TGCGCCAGCAGCTCCGTGACAGCCCAAGAGACCCAGTACTTC. Translating it yields CASSSVTAQETQYF. The chain joins TRBV5-1 to TRBJ2-5; D possibly corresponds to TRBD1 (5 bases). CDR1 is SGHRS, CDR2 YFSETQ, per germline. The CDR3 runs 14 residues. Trimming removed 3 bases from V and 1 base from J, with 10 bases in between.